Listed below are T cell receptor beta chains from one sample, sequenced in a study of T cells in narcolepsy. Only in-frame clones appear in the TCRdb table, and some are missing; sequencing was by immunoSEQ multiplex PCR. The sample shows some 15,000 clones, over 75% of them seen only once. Sequenced material: memory (CD45RA-) CD4+ T cells from blood. The origin of the receptors is a human donor in good health. Both conserved end residues are part of each CDR3. A D gene is named only where the DNA matches it firmly. Only part of the rows carry a size: once, few, many, or a class if the clone is expanded.

v_call	clone_size	j_call	d_call	cdr3_aa	cdr3_nt
TRBV5-1	.	TRBJ1-2	.	CASSFGGTNFGYGYTF	TGCGCCAGCAGCTTCGGAGGGACAAACTTCGGCTATGGCTACACCTTC
TRBV7-8	.	TRBJ2-7	TRBD2	CASSIPGLAIREQYF	TGTGCCAGCAGCATACCGGGACTAGCCATTAGAGAGCAGTACTTC
TRBV20-1	.	TRBJ1-1	.	CRARTGDEAFF	TGCAGGGCTAGGACGGGCGATGAAGCTTTCTTT
TRBV11-1	.	TRBJ2-7	TRBD2	CASSSRTSVYEQYF	TGTGCCAGCAGCTCCAGGACTAGCGTCTACGAGCAGTACTTC
TRBV14	.	TRBJ2-7	.	CAGSQPPGSTQYF	TGTGCCGGCAGCCAACCGCCGGGGTCGACTCAGTACTTC
TRBV5-4	.	TRBJ2-3	.	CASSLPSLEQYF	TGTGCCAGCAGCCTCCCGTCCCTCGAGCAGTATTTT
TRBV4-1	.	TRBJ1-6	.	CASSQGPTDSPLHF	TGCGCCAGCAGCCAAGGCCCGACGGATTCACCCCTCCACTTT
TRBV30	once	TRBJ2-1	TRBD2	CAGSGSYSNEQFF	TGTGCCGGTAGCGGGAGCTATAGTAATGAGCAGTTCTTC
TRBV7-2	.	TRBJ2-1	TRBD2	CASRPGLVENEQFF	TGTGCCAGCAGGCCGGGACTAGTGGAAAATGAGCAGTTCTTC
TRBV6-5	.	TRBJ2-2	.	CASSYRKVELFF	TGTGCCAGCAGTTACCGGAAGGTGGAGCTGTTTTTT
TRBV20-1	.	TRBJ2-1	TRBD2	CSARTAGERFF	TGCAGTGCTAGAACAGCGGGAGAGAGGTTCTTC
TRBV6-6	.	TRBJ1-2	.	CASSYPPGEGGDGYTF	TGTGCCAGCAGTTACCCCCCAGGCGAAGGGGGAGATGGCTACACCTTC
TRBV5-1	.	TRBJ2-7	TRBD1	CASSHGQGMGEQYF	TGCGCCAGCAGCCATGGACAGGGAATGGGCGAGCAGTACTTC
TRBV30	.	TRBJ2-3	TRBD1	CAWRGQGPTDTQYF	TGTGCCTGGAGAGGACAGGGGCCCACAGATACGCAGTATTTT
TRBV29-1	few	TRBJ1-2	TRBD1	CSVSPGQDNYGYTF	TGCAGCGTTTCCCCCGGACAGGATAACTATGGCTACACCTTC
TRBV5-4	few	TRBJ2-5	.	CASSLGREETQYF	TGTGCCAGCAGCTTGGGCAGGGAAGAGACCCAGTACTTC
TRBV14	.	TRBJ1-1	.	CASSPGRSNTEAFF	TGTGCCAGCAGCCCCGGGAGATCGAACACTGAAGCTTTCTTT
TRBV6-6	.	TRBJ2-7	TRBD2	CASELLAGGEQYF	TGTGCCAGCGAGTTGTTAGCGGGAGGTGAGCAGTACTTC
TRBV5-6	.	TRBJ2-1	.	CASSLGELRLNHNEQFF	TGTGCCAGCAGCTTGGGGGAACTTAGGCTGAACCACAATGAGCAGTTCTTC
TRBV19	.	TRBJ2-4	TRBD1	CASSIEGGRKNIQYF	TGTGCCAGTAGTATAGAAGGGGGCAGAAAAAACATTCAGTACTTC
TRBV7-2	.	TRBJ2-3	.	CASSLNTQYF	TGTGCCAGCAGCTTAAATACGCAGTATTTT
TRBV5-6	.	TRBJ1-3	.	CASSLVNRRGGNTIYF	TGTGCCAGCAGCTTGGTGAACCGAAGAGGTGGAAACACCATATATTTT
TRBV27	.	TRBJ1-1	TRBD1	CASTSWDRNTEAFF	TGTGCCAGCACCAGCTGGGACAGGAACACTGAAGCTTTCTTT
TRBV14	.	TRBJ1-1	.	CASSQMDGGVTEAFF	TGTGCCAGCAGCCAGATGGACGGGGGAGTGACTGAAGCTTTCTTT
TRBV7-2	.	TRBJ1-3	.	CASSLGGIGNTIYF	TGTGCCAGCAGCTTAGGCGGGATTGGAAACACCATATATTTT
TRBV10-3	.	TRBJ1-1	TRBD1	CAITQDRDTEAFF	TGTGCCATCACCCAGGACAGGGACACTGAAGCTTTCTTT
TRBV4-3	.	TRBJ2-3	.	CASSGLLRGGQVSQILTDTQYF	TGCGCCAGCAGCGGCCTTCTTCGGGGAGGACAGGTGAGTCAGATCCTCACAGATACGCAGTATTTT
TRBV6-1	.	TRBJ2-1	.	CASSAGVKQFF	TGTGCCAGCAGTGCGGGAGTAAAGCAGTTCTTC
TRBV13	.	TRBJ2-3	.	CASSPYGVTDTQYF	TGTGCCAGCAGCCCTTACGGGGTCACAGATACGCAGTATTTT
TRBV5-1	.	TRBJ2-7	.	CASSWGGSYEQYF	TGCGCCAGCAGCTGGGGGGGCAGCTACGAGCAGTACTTC
TRBV19	few	TRBJ2-1	TRBD1	CASSIRGRYLRFF	TGTGCCAGTAGTATTAGGGGGCGATACCTCCGGTTCTTC
TRBV19	.	TRBJ1-5	.	CASSIMGVSNQPQHF	TGTGCCAGTAGTATAATGGGGGTTAGCAATCAGCCCCAGCATTTT
TRBV27	.	TRBJ2-5	.	CASTTPLRETQYF	TGTGCCAGCACCACACCTCTTCGGGAGACCCAGTACTTC
TRBV6-1	.	TRBJ1-5	TRBD1	CASSGAPGTGGQPQHF	TGTGCCAGCAGTGGTGCCCCCGGGACAGGGGGTCAGCCCCAGCATTTT
TRBV6-6	.	TRBJ1-5	.	CASSYSHLNQPQHF	TGTGCCAGCAGTTACTCCCACCTCAATCAGCCCCAGCATTTT